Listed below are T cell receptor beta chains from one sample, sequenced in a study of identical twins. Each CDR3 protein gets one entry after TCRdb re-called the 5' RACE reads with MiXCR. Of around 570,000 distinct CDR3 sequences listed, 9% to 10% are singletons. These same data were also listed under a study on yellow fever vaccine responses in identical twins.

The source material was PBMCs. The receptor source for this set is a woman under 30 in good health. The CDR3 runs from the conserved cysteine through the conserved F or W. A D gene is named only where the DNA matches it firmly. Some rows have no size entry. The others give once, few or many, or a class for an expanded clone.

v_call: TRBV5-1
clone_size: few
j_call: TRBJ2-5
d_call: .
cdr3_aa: CASSFRQAAQETQYF
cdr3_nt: TGCGCCAGCAGCTTCCGCCAGGCCGCCCAAGAGACCCAGTACTTC

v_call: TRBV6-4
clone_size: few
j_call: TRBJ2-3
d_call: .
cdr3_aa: CASSPSSRRTDTQYF
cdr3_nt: TGTGCCAGCTCTCCCTCAAGTAGACGGACAGATACGCAGTATTTT

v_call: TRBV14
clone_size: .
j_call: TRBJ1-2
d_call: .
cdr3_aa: CASSQGGPYGYTF
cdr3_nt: TGTGCCAGCAGCCAAGGGGGACCCTATGGCTACACCTTC

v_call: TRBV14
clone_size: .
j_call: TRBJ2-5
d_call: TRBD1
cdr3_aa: CASSQAPGGSGETQYF
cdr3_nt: TGTGCCAGCAGCCAAGCCCCAGGGGGCTCAGGAGAGACCCAGTACTTC

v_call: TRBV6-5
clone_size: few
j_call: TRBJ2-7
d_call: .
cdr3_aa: CASRNLYEQYF
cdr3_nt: TGTGCCAGCAGAAACCTCTACGAGCAGTACTTC

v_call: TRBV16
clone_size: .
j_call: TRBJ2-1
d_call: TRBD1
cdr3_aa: CASSRPGQLNNEQFF
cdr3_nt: TGTGCCAGCAGCCGTCCGGGACAGCTAAACAATGAGCAGTTCTTC

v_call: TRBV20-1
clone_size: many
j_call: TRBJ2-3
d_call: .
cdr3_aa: CSASYGGTDTQYF
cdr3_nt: TGCAGTGCTAGCTACGGGGGAACAGATACGCAGTATTTT

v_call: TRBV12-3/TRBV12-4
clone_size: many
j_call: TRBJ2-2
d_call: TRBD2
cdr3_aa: CASSHRTSGTGELFF
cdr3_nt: TGTGCCAGCAGCCATCGGACTAGCGGAACCGGGGAGCTGTTTTTT

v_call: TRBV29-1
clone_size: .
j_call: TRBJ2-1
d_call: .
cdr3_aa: CSVEPGRGRSNEQFF
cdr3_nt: TGCAGCGTTGAACCCGGCAGGGGAAGGAGCAATGAGCAGTTCTTC

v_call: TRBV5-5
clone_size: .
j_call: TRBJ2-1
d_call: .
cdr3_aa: CASSLESWAYNEQFF
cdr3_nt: TGTGCCAGCAGCTTGGAGTCATGGGCTTACAATGAGCAGTTCTTC

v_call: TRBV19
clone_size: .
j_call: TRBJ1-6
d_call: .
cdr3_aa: CASSAGTASPLHF
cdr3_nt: TGTGCCAGTAGTGCAGGGACGGCTTCACCCCTCCACTTT

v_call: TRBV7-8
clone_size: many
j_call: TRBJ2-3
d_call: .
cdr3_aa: CASSQGGFLLTDTQYF
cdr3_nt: TGTGCCAGCAGCCAAGGGGGGTTCCTACTCACAGATACGCAGTATTTT

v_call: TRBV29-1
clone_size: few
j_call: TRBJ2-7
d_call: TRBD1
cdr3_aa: CSARRQGPNYEQYF
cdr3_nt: TGCAGCGCTAGAAGACAGGGCCCAAATTACGAGCAGTACTTC

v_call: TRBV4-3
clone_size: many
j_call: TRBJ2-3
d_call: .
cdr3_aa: CASSQASRGTDTQYF
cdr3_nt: TGCGCCAGCAGCCAAGCAAGTAGGGGGACAGATACGCAGTATTTT

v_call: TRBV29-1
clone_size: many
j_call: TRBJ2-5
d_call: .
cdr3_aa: CSVVTGAETQYF
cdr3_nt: TGCAGCGTTGTAACGGGTGCGGAGACCCAGTACTTC

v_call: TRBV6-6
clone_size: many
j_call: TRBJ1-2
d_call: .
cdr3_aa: CASSYDSNYGYTF
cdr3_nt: TGTGCCAGCAGTTACGACAGTAACTATGGCTACACCTTC

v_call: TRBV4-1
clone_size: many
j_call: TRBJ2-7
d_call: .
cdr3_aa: CASSQESGSSYEQYF
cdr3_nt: TGCGCCAGCAGCCAAGAGTCAGGGAGCTCCTACGAGCAGTACTTC

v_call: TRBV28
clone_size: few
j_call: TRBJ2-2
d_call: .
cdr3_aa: CASSNRPSPGELFF
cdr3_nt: TGTGCCAGCAGTAACCGACCCAGCCCGGGGGAGCTGTTTTTT

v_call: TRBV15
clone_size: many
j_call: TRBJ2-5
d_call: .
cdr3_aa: CATSRDGDSLQETQYF
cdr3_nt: TGTGCCACCAGCAGAGATGGTGACAGCCTCCAAGAGACCCAGTACTTC

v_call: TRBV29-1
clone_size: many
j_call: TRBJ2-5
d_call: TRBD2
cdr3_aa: CSTKRLAGDRETQYF
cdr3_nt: TGCAGCACAAAAAGACTAGCGGGAGACAGAGAGACCCAGTACTTC

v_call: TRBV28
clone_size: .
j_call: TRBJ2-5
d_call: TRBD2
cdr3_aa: CASSPPAMGRGQETQYF
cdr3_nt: TGTGCCAGCAGTCCGCCGGCAATGGGGAGGGGCCAAGAGACCCAGTACTTC

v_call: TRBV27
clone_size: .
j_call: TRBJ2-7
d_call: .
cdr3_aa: CASSRQGAPAYEQYF
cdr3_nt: TGTGCCAGCAGTCGTCAAGGGGCCCCAGCCTACGAGCAGTACTTC

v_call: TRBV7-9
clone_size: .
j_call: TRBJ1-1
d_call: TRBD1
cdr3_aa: CASSLAPGQGWNTEAFF
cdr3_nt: TGTGCCAGCAGCTTAGCGCCGGGACAGGGGTGGAACACTGAAGCTTTCTTT

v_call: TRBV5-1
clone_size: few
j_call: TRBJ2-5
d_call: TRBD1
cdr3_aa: CASSPPGQGEETQYF
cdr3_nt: TGCGCCAGCAGCCCGCCCGGACAGGGTGAAGAGACCCAGTACTTC

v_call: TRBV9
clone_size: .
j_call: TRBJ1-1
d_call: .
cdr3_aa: CASSRRLDTEAFF
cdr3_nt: TGTGCCAGCAGTCGTAGGCTAGACACTGAAGCTTTCTTT

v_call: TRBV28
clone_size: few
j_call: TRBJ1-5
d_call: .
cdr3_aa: CASSFPKIDGNQPQHF
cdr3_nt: TGTGCCAGCAGTTTCCCTAAGATTGACGGGAATCAGCCCCAGCATTTT

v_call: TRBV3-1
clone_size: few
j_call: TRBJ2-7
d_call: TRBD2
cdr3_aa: CASSQDQPKAGGSEQYF
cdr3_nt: TGTGCCAGCAGCCAAGATCAACCCAAAGCGGGAGGGTCCGAGCAGTACTTC

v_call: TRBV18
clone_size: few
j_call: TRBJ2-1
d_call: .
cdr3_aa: CASSPPRREYYNEQFF
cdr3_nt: TGTGCCAGCTCACCACCGAGAAGGGAGTACTACAATGAGCAGTTCTTC

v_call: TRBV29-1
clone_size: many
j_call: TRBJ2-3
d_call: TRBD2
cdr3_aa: CSVSSGGTDTQYF
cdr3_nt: TGCAGCGTCTCTAGCGGGGGCACAGATACGCAGTATTTT

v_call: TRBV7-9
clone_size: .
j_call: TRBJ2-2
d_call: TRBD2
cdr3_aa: CASSINSGANTGELFF
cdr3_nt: TGTGCCAGCAGCATAAATAGCGGGGCGAACACCGGGGAGCTGTTTTTT

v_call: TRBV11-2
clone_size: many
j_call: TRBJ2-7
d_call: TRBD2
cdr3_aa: CASRPERGSSYEQYF
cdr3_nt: TGTGCCAGCAGACCGGAGCGGGGAAGCTCCTACGAGCAGTACTTC

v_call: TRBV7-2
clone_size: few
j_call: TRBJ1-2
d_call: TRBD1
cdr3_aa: CASSLQGAYGYTF
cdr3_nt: TGTGCCAGCAGCTTACAGGGGGCTTATGGCTACACCTTC

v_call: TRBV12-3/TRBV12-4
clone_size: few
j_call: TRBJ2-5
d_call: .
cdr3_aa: CASSLGVGSQETQYF
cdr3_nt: TGTGCCAGCAGTTTAGGAGTAGGGAGCCAAGAGACCCAGTACTTC

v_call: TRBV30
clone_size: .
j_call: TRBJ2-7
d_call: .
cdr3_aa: CAWDARGEQYF
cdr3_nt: TGTGCCTGGGATGCAAGAGGCGAGCAGTACTTC

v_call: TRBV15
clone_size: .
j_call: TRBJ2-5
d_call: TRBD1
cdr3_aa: CATSRRQGGSGETQYF
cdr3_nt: TGTGCCACCAGCAGGAGACAGGGGGGAAGCGGAGAGACCCAGTACTTC

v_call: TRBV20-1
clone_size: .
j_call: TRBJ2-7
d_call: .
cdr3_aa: CSARELALGAYEQYF
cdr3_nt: TGCAGTGCTAGAGAGCTTGCGCTAGGGGCCTACGAGCAGTACTTC

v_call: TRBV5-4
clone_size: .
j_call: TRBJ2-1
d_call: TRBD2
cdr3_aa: CASSLGLAGEGQFF
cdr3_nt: TGTGCCAGCAGCTTGGGACTAGCGGGGGAGGGGCAGTTCTTC

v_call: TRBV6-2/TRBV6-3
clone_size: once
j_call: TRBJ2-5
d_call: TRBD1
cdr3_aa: CASSPGTGAFETQYF
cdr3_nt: TGTGCCAGCAGCCCCGGGACAGGGGCCTTTGAGACCCAGTACTTC

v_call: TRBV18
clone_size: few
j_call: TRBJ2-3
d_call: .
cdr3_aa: CASSPGAQGVPDTQYF
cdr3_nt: TGTGCCAGCTCACCTGGGGCGCAGGGAGTCCCAGATACGCAGTATTTT

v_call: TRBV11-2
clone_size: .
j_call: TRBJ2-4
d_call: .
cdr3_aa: CASSASGPEIDIQYF
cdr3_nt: TGTGCCAGCAGCGCTTCGGGACCCGAAATAGACATTCAGTACTTC

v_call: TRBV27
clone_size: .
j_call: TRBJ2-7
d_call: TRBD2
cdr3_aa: CASSSWTSGYYEQYF
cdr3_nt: TGTGCCAGCAGTTCCTGGACTAGCGGATATTACGAGCAGTACTTC

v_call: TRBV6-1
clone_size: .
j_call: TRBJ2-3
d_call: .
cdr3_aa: CASEPRRLSDTQYF
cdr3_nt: TGTGCCAGCGAGCCCAGGCGGCTTTCAGATACGCAGTATTTT

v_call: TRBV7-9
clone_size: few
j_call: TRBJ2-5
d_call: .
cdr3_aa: CASSLARRIQETQYF
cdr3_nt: TGTGCCAGCAGCTTAGCTAGACGGATTCAAGAGACCCAGTACTTC

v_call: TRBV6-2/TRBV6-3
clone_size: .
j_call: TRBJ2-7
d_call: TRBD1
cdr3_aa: CASRYGTGATYEQYF
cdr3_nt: TGTGCCAGCCGCTACGGGACAGGGGCCACCTACGAGCAGTACTTC

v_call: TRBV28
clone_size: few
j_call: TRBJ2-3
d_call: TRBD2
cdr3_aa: CASSLGGVRGAPTDTQYF
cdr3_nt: TGTGCCAGCAGTTTAGGGGGGGTGCGGGGGGCCCCCACAGATACGCAGTATTTT

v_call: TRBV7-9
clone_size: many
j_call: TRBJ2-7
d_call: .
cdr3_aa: CASSLVGGNYEQYF
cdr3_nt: TGTGCCAGCAGCTTAGTCGGCGGGAACTACGAGCAGTACTTC

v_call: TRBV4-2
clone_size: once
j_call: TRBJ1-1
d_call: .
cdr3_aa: CASTPPGPRGTEAFF
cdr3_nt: TGTGCCAGCACCCCTCCGGGTCCTCGGGGAACTGAAGCTTTCTTT

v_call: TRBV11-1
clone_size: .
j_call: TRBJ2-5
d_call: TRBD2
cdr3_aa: CASSSRRLAGFRPETQYF
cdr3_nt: TGTGCCAGCAGCTCGAGAAGACTAGCGGGATTTCGGCCAGAGACCCAGTACTTC

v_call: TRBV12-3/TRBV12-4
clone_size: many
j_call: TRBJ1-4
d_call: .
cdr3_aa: CASKPRGGEGEKLFF
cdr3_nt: TGTGCCAGCAAACCTAGAGGAGGGGAGGGTGAAAAACTGTTTTTT

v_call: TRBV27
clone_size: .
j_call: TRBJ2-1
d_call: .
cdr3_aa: CASSPLPRSSYNEQFF
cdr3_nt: TGTGCCAGCAGTCCATTACCAAGGAGCTCCTACAATGAGCAGTTCTTC

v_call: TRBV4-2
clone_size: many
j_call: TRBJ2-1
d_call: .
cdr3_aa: CASSQDQLVASKEQFF
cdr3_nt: TGTGCCAGCAGCCAAGATCAACTAGTTGCGTCGAAGGAGCAGTTCTTC

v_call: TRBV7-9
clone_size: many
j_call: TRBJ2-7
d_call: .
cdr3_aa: CASSSSGSPLYEQYF
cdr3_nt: TGTGCCAGCAGCTCATCAGGGAGCCCGCTCTACGAGCAGTACTTC

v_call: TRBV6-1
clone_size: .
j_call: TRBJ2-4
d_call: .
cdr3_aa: CASSKTSYLAKNTQYF
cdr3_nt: TGTGCCAGCAGTAAGACATCCTACCTAGCCAAAAACACTCAGTACTTC

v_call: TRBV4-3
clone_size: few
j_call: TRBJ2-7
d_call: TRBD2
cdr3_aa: CASSLYRDYYEQYF
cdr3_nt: TGCGCCAGCAGCCTTTATCGGGACTACTACGAGCAGTACTTC

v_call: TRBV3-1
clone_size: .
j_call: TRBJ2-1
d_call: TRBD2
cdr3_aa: CASSPRKIAGEYEQFF
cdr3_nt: TGTGCCAGCAGCCCCAGAAAGATAGCGGGAGAGTACGAGCAGTTCTTC

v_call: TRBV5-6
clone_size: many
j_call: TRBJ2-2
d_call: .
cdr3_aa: CASSYGTGELFF
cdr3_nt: TGTGCCAGCAGCTATGGGACCGGGGAGCTGTTTTTT

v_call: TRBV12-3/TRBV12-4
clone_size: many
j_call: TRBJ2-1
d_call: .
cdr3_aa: CASSLGHYNEQFF
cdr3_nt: TGTGCCAGCAGTTTGGGCCACTACAATGAGCAGTTCTTC

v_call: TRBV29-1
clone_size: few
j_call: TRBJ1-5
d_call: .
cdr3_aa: CSVGSGSNQPQHF
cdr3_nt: TGCAGCGTTGGTTCGGGGAGCAATCAGCCCCAGCATTTT